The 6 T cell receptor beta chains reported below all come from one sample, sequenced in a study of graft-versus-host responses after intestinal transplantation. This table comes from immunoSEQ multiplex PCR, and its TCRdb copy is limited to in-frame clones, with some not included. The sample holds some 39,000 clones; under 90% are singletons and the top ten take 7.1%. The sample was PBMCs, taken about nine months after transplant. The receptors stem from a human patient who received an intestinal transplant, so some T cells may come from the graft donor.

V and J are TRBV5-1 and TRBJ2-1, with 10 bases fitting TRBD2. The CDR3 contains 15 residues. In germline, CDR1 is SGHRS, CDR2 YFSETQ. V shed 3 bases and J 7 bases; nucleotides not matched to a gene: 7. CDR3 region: CASSSLAGSENEQFF. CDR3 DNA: TGCGCCAGCAGCTCACTAGCGGGGTCTGAGAATGAGCAGTTCTTC.

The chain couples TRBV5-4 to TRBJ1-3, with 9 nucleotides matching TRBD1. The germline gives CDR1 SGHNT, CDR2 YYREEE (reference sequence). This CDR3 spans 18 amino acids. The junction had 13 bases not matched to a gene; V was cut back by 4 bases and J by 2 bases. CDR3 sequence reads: CASSQEKGQGKAGNTIYF. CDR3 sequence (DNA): TGTGCCAGCAGCCAAGAAAAGGGACAGGGAAAAGCTGGAAACACCATATATTTT.

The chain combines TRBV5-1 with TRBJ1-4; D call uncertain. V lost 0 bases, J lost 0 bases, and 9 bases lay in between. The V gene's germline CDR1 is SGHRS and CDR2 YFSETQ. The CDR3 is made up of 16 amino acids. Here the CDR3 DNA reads TGCGCCAGCAGCTTGGGGTCCGCGGCAACTAATGAAAAACTGTTTTTT. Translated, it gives CASSLGSAATNEKLFF.

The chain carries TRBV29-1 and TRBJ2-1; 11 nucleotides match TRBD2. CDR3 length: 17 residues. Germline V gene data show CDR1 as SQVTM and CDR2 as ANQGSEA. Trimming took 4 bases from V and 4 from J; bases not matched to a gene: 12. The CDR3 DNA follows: TGCAGCGTTGCGGTACCCCCTAGCGGGGGGCCTTACAATGAGCAGTTCTTC. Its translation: CSVAVPPSGGPYNEQFF.

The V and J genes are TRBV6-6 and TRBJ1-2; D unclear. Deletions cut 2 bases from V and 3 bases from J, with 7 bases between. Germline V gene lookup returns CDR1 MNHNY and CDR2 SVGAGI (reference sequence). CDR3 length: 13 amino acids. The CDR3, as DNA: TGTGCCAGCAGTTACCCGACGGACTATGGCTACACCTTC. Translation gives CASSYPTDYGYTF.

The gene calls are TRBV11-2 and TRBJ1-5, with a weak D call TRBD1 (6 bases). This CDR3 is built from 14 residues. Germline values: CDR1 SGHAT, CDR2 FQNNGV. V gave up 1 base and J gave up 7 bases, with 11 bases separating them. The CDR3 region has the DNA TGTGCCAGCAGCTTAGGCAGGGGTGGGCAGCCCCAGCATTTT. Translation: CASSLGRGGQPQHF.